Shown below are 10 T cell receptor beta chains from a single sample sequenced in a study of shared clonotypes between healthy human individuals. The protocol was immunoSEQ multiplex PCR, while the TCRdb copy is restricted to in-frame clones and leaves out a portion. The sample gives a few hundred thousand clones, more than 95% of which show up once; about 0.06% is in the top ten. Sequencing used naive CD4+ T cells sorted from blood. As to subset: CD45RA+ positively selected. The receptors come from a woman aged 25 to 45 in good health.

The chain is built from TRBV28 and TRBJ2-7; TRBD2 is a possible D gene (5 bases). The ends were cut back, 1 base at V and 3 bases at J, with 10 bases in the middle. From germline, CDR1 is MDHEN and CDR2 SYDVKM. CDR3 length: 14 amino acids. CDR3 sequence reads: CASSLSRGFYEQYF. The DNA of the CDR3 is TGTGCCAGCAGTTTATCGAGAGGGTTCTACGAGCAGTACTTC.

This chain uses TRBV5-1 with TRBJ2-3; 13 bases map to TRBD2. The CDR3 extends over 16 amino acids. V was pared by 4 bases and J by 2 bases, with 4 bases of the junction left unmatched. Germline V gene lookup returns CDR1 SGHRS and CDR2 YFSETQ. The CDR3 spells CASSTGTSGNTDTQYF. The CDR3 nucleotides read TGCGCCAGCAGCACAGGGACTAGCGGGAACACAGATACGCAGTATTTT.

CDR3 nucleotide sequence: TGTGCCAGCAGCCGCCGGGACCGTGATTTGTCACCCCTCCACTTT. Amino acids: CASSRRDRDLSPLHF. The chain joins TRBV5-6 to TRBJ1-6, with a possible D match to TRBD1 (5 bases). The germline gives CDR1 SGHDT, CDR2 YYEEEE. This CDR3 is built from 15 residues. The ends were cut back, 4 bases at V and 10 bases at J, with 18 bases in the middle.

The chain is built from TRBV9 and TRBJ2-7, with D uncertain. Germline V gene data show CDR1 as SGDLS and CDR2 as YYNGEE. The CDR3 consists of 15 residues. Between the trimmed V and J ends, which lost 4 bases and 3 bases, there was a span of 17 bases. CDR3 in DNA: TGTGCCAGCAGCCCCGGGCCCGAATCTTACTACGAGCAGTACTTC. It codes for CASSPGPESYYEQYF. Full variable domain (remainder filled in from reference TRBV9 and TRBJ2-7): DSGVTQTPKHLITATGQRVTLRCSPRSGDLSVYWYQQSLDQGLQFLIQYYNGEERAKGNILERFSAQQFPDLHSELNLSSLELGDSALYFCASSPGPESYYEQYFGPGTRLTVT.

This clone was counted once. The chain employs TRBV28 and TRBJ1-1, with D possibly TRBD1 on 5 matching bases. The V end lost 5 bases, the J end lost 0 bases, and 10 bases lay between the germline ends. Germline-derived CDR1 and CDR2 are MDHEN and SYDVKM. The CDR3 length is 14 residues. CDR3 nucleotide sequence: TGTGCCAGCAGTATGGGGGAACTGAACACTGAAGCTTTCTTT. Its protein product is CASSMGELNTEAFF.

The chain has TRBV19 and TRBJ2-3; 9 nucleotides agree with TRBD2. The V gene's germline CDR1 is LNHDA and CDR2 SQIVND (reference sequence). The V and J ends lost 7 bases and 10 bases, in that order; junction bases with no gene match: 9. The CDR3 sequence is 13 residues long. The CDR3 sequence: CASTMIAGAPQYF. In nucleotides, the CDR3 is TGTGCCAGTACGATGATAGCGGGAGCCCCGCAGTATTTT.

The CDR3: CASTGQGEETQYF. The CDR3 DNA is TGTGCCAGCACCGGACAGGGGGAGGAGACCCAGTACTTC. V usage is TRBV6-6 and J usage is TRBJ2-5; 10 bases line up with TRBD1. This CDR3 has 13 amino acids. Germline trimming cut 7 bases from V and 5 bases from J; bases unmatched to any gene: 4. From germline, CDR1 is MNHNY and CDR2 SVGAGI (reference sequence).

CDR3 residues: CASTRPTGGHSGANVLTF. In DNA form, the CDR3 reads TGTGCCAGCACCCGCCCCACAGGCGGGCACTCTGGGGCCAACGTCCTGACTTTC. This rearrangement joins TRBV28 to TRBJ2-6; D is tentatively TRBD1 or TRBD2 (5 bases each). Trimming shortened V by 7 bases and J by 0 bases, and 19 bases separated the two germline ends. Germline-derived CDR1 and CDR2 are MDHEN and SYDVKM. There are 18 residues in the CDR3.

The chain recombines TRBV5-4 with TRBJ2-3; TRBD2 matches at 10 bases. V lost 3 bases, J lost 1 base, and 11 bases stayed unmatched. The CDR3 loop spans 18 amino acids. From germline, CDR1 is SGHNT and CDR2 YYREEE (reference sequence). This CDR3 reads CASSYRPRLAGRTDTQYF. The DNA of the CDR3 is TGTGCCAGCAGCTACCGACCTAGACTAGCGGGTCGCACAGATACGCAGTATTTT.

This rearrangement joins TRBV6-5 to TRBJ2-1, with D uncertain. V gave up 5 bases and J gave up 12 bases, with 11 bases separating them. Germline V gene lookup returns CDR1 MNHEY and CDR2 SVGAGI. The CDR3 runs 11 residues. The CDR3 DNA reads as TGTGCCAGCAGTGATTGGAGTAGGCAGTTCTTC. Translated: CASSDWSRQFF.